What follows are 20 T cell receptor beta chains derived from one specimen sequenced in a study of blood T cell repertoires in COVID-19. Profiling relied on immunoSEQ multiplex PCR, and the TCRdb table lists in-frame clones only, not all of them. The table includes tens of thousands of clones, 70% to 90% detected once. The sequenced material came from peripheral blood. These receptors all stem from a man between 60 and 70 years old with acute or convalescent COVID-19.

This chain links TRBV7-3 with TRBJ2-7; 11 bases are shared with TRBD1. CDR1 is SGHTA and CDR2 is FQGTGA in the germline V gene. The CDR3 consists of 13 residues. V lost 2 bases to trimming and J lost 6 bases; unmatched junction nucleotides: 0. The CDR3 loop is CASSLGQGAEQYF. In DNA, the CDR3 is TGTGCCAGCAGCTTAGGACAGGGGGCCGAGCAGTACTTC. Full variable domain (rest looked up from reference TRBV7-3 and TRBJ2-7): GAGVSQTPSNKVTEKGKYVELRCDPISGHTALYWYRQSLGQGPEFLIYFQGTGAADDSGLPNDRFFAVRPEGSVSTLKIQRTERGDSAVYLCASSLGQGAEQYFGPGTRLTVT.

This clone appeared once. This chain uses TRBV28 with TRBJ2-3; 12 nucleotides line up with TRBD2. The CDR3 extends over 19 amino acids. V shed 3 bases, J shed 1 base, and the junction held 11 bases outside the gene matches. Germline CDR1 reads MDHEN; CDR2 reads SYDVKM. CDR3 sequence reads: CASSLGDRLAGEGTDTQYF. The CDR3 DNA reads TGTGCCAGCAGTTTGGGGGACCGACTAGCGGGAGAGGGCACAGATACGCAGTATTTT. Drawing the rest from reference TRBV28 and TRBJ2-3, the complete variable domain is DVKVTQSSRYLVKRTGEKVFLECVQDMDHENMFWYRQDPGLGLRLIYFSYDVKMKEKGDIPEGYSVSREKKERFSLILESASTNQTSMYLCASSLGDRLAGEGTDTQYFGPGTRLTVL.

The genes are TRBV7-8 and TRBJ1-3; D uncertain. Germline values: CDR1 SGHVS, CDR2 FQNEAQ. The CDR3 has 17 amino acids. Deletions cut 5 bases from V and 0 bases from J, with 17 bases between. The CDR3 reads CASSPSSYSSSGNTIYF. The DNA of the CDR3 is TGTGCCAGCAGCCCGAGCTCCTATTCGTCCTCTGGAAACACCATATATTTT.

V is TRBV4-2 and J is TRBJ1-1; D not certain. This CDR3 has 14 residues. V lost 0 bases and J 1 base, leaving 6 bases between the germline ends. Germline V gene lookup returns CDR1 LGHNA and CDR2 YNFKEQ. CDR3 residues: CASSQDNRNTEAFF. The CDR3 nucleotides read TGTGCCAGCAGCCAAGATAACAGGAACACTGAAGCTTTCTTT.

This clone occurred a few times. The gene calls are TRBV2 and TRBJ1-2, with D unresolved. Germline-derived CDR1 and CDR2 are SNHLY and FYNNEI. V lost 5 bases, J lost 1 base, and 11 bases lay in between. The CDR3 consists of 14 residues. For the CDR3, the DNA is TGTGCCAGCAGTTCCGGGATAATTAACTATGGCTACACCTTC. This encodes CASSSGIINYGYTF. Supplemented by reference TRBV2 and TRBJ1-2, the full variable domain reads EPEVTQTPSHQVTQMGQEVILRCVPISNHLYFYWYRQILGQKVEFLVSFYNNEISEKSEIFDDQFSVERPDGSNFTLKIRSTKLEDSAMYFCASSSGIINYGYTFGSGTRLTVV.

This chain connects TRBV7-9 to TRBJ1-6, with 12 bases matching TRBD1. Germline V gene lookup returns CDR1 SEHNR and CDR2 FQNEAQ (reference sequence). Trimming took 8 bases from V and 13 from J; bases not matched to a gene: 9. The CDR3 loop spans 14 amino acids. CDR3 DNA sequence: TGTGCCAGCGGGCGGGACAGGGGGCTTGGCCCCCTCCACTTT. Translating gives CASGRDRGLGPLHF.

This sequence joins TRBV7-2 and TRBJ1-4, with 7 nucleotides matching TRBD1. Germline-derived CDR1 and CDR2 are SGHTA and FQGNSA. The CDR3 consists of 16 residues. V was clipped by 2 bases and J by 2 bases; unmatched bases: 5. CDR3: CASSLRRGLTNEKLFF. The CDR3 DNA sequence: TGTGCCAGCAGCTTACGTAGGGGGCTCACTAATGAAAAACTGTTTTTT.

The CDR3 sequence is CASRPGGRPDTQYF. DNA of the CDR3: TGTGCCAGCAGGCCCGGGGGGCGGCCAGATACGCAGTATTTT. This chain joins TRBV6-5 and TRBJ2-3, with a tentative D call TRBD2 (7 bases). The CDR3 runs 14 residues. Trimming stripped 6 bases from V and 4 bases from J, with 14 bases between. Germline V gene sequence: CDR1 MNHEY, CDR2 SVGAGI.

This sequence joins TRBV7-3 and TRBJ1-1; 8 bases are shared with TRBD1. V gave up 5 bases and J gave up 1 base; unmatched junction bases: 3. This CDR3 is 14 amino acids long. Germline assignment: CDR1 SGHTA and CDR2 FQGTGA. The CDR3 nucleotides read TGTGCCAGCAGCCCAGGGGGCAGGAACACTGAAGCTTTCTTT. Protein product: CASSPGGRNTEAFF. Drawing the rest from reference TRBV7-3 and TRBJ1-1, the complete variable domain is GAGVSQTPSNKVTEKGKYVELRCDPISGHTALYWYRQSLGQGPEFLIYFQGTGAADDSGLPNDRFFAVRPEGSVSTLKIQRTERGDSAVYLCASSPGGRNTEAFFGQGTRLTVV.

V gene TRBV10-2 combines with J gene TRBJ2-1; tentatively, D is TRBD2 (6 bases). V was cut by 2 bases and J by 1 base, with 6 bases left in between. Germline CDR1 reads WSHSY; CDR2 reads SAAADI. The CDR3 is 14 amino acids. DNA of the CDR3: TGCGCCAGCAGTGAGCGGGAGTCCTACAATGAGCAGTTCTTC. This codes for CASSERESYNEQFF.

This chain's CDR3 is CASRPRLAGMGEQYF. The CDR3 DNA sequence: TGTGCCAGCAGGCCTCGGCTAGCGGGAATGGGCGAGCAGTACTTC. The chain has TRBV6-5 and TRBJ2-7, with TRBD2 identical over 9 bases. This CDR3 contains 15 residues. V lost 6 bases and J lost 6; bases outside the gene matches: 12. Germline CDR1 MNHEY, CDR2 SVGAGI.

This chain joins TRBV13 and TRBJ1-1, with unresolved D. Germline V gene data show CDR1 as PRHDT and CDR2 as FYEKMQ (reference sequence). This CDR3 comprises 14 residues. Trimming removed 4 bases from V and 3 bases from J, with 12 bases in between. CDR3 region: CASSSDGEDTEAFF. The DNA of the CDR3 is TGTGCCAGCAGCTCCGATGGGGAGGACACTGAAGCTTTCTTT.

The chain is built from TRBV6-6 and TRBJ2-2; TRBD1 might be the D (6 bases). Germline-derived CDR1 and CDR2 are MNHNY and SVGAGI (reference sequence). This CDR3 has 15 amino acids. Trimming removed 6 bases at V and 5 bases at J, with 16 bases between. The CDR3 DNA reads TGTGCCAGCAGCTCACAGGGCAGGGGAACCGGGGAGCTGTTTTTT. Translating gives CASSSQGRGTGELFF.

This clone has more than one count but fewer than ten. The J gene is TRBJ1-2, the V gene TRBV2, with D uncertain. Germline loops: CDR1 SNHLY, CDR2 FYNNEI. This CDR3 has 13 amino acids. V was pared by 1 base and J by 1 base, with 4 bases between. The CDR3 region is CASSEGSNYGYTF. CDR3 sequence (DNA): TGTGCCAGCAGTGAAGGCAGTAACTATGGCTACACCTTC.

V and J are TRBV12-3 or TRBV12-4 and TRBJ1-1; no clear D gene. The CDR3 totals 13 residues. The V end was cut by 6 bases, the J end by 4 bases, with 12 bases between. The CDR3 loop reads CASSLNVATEAFF. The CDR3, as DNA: TGTGCCAGCAGCCTCAATGTGGCCACTGAAGCTTTCTTT.

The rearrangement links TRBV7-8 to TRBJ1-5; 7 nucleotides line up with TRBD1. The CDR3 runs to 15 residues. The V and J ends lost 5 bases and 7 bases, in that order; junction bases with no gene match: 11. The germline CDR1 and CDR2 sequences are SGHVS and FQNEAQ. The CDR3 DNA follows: TGTGCCAGCAGCCCCCGAACAGGGGTATGGCAGCCCCAGCATTTT. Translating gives CASSPRTGVWQPQHF.

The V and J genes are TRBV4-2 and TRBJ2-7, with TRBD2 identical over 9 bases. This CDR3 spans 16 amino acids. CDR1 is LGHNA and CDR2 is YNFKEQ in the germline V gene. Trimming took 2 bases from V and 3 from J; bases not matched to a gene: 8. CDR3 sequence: CASSQRREGRFYEQYF. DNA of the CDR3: TGTGCCAGCAGCCAACGGCGGGAGGGCCGCTTCTACGAGCAGTACTTC.

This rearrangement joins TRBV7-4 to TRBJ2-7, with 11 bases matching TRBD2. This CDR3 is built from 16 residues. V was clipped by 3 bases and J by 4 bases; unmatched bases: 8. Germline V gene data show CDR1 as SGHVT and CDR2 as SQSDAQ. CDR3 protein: CASSLKLTSGSYEQYF. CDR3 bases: TGTGCCAGCAGCTTGAAGCTAACTAGCGGGAGTTACGAGCAGTACTTC.

This CDR3 is CAIQTTGTGGGYTF. CDR3 nucleotide sequence: TGTGCCATCCAGACGACCGGGACAGGGGGTGGCTACACCTTC. V is TRBV10-3 and J is TRBJ1-2; the match to TRBD1 covers 11 bases. This CDR3 has 14 residues. V lost 8 bases and J lost 7; bases outside the gene matches: 9. Germline loops: CDR1 ENHRY, CDR2 SYGVKD.

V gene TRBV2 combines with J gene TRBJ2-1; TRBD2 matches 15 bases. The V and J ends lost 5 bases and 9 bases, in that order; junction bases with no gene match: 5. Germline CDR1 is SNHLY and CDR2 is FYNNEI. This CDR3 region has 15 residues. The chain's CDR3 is CASSRGLAGGIEQFF. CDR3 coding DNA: TGTGCCAGCAGTCGCGGACTAGCGGGAGGGATTGAGCAGTTCTTC.